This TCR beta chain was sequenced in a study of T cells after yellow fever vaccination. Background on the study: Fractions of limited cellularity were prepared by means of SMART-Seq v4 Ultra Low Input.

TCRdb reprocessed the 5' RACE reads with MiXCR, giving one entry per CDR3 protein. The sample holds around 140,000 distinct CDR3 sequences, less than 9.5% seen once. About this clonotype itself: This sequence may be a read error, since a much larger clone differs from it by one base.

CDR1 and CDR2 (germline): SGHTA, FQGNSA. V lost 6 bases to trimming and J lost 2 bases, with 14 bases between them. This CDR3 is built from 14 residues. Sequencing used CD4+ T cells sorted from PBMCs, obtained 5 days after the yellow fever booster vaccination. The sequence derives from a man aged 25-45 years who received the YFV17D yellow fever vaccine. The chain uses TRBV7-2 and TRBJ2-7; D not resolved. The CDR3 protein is CASRPSGGAYEQYF. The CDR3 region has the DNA TGTGCCAGCAGGCCCAGTGGTGGGGCCTACGAGCAGTACTTC.